The T cell receptor (beta chain) described here comes from a study of cytomegalovirus exposure and HLA in healthy donors. Whole-study findings and limits: In all likelihood, a cluster of highly shared sequence variants was a sequencing artifact. Later examination showed HLA-associated TCR beta chains had greater clonal expansion than equally common others.

On this clone: Its antigen remains unidentified.

The V segment lost 4 bases and the J segment 5 bases; nucleotides outside the gene matches: 14. Germline V gene lookup returns CDR1 SGHNT and CDR2 YYREEE (reference sequence). The CDR3 extends over 18 amino acids. The PCR ran on 60 Vbeta and 13 Jbeta primers. Assay used: immunoSEQ multiplex PCR; TCRdb lists only in-frame clones, some missing. The sample has some 160,000 clones, 9.4% seen once; the top ten hold less than 2%. The sample comprised PBMCs. The sequence was collected from a male donor in good health and CMV-seronegative. The rearrangement uses TRBV5-4 and TRBJ2-2; 10 bases are a match to TRBD2. CDR3 bases: TGTGCCAGCAGCCGGGGGCTAGCGGGGGCTCTGGGGACCGGGGAGCTGTTTTTT. This encodes CASSRGLAGALGTGELFF.